The 7 T cell receptor beta chains reported below all come from one sample, sequenced in a study of T cell changes during pregnancy in multiple sclerosis. The protocol was immunoSEQ multiplex PCR, while the TCRdb copy is restricted to in-frame clones and leaves out a portion. The sample yields under 60,000 clones, 80% to 95% seen once. The sample was CD4+ T cells from peripheral blood mononuclear cells, taken after pregnancy. The receptors shown here come from a female donor with multiple sclerosis, enrolled in a pregnancy study.

This rearrangement joins TRBV6-4 to TRBJ2-1; TRBD2 matches at 9 bases. The V segment lost 2 bases and the J segment 9 bases; nucleotides outside the gene matches: 5. Germline assignment: CDR1 MRHNA and CDR2 SNTAGT. The CDR3 is 14 amino acids. CDR3 amino acids: CASSDDGTSSEQFF. In DNA form, the CDR3 reads TGTGCCAGCAGTGACGATGGGACTAGCAGTGAGCAGTTCTTC.

A word on this clone: A read error may produce the germline difference seen at one junction end. V and J are TRBV5-6 and TRBJ2-3, with 12 bases that match TRBD2. The V gene's germline CDR1 is SGHDT and CDR2 YYEEEE. The CDR3 is 16 residues long. The CDR3 reads CASSLVASGGAVVSHF. For the CDR3, the DNA is TGTGCCAGCAGCTTGGTGGCTAGCGGGGGGGCGGTGGTCTCACATTTT.

This chain connects TRBV7-8 to TRBJ2-6; TRBD2 matches at 8 bases. The CDR3 totals 18 residues. The germline CDR1 and CDR2 sequences are SGHVS and FQNEAQ. J was trimmed by 0 bases and V by 1 base; bases with no gene match: 5. CDR3 in amino acids: CASSLVGGVFSGANVLTF. CDR3 in DNA: TGTGCCAGCAGCTTAGTCGGGGGGGTATTCTCTGGGGCCAACGTCCTGACTTTC.

This chain uses TRBV7-9 with TRBJ2-7, with D tentatively TRBD1 (6 bases). Trimming cost V 3 bases and J 5 bases, with 14 bases left between them. The CDR3 is 14 residues long. The germline V gene has CDR1 SEHNR and CDR2 FQNEAQ (reference sequence). CDR3 loop: CASSFRGSLDEQYF. The DNA for the CDR3 is TGTGCCAGCAGCTTTAGGGGGAGTTTGGACGAGCAGTACTTC.

The chain is built from TRBV12-5 and TRBJ2-3; D may be TRBD1 (5 bases). Per germline, CDR1 LGHNT and CDR2 FRNRAP. V was pared by 6 bases and J by 0 bases, with 10 bases between. The CDR3 totals 14 residues. CDR3 sequence: CASGVDTSTDTQYF. CDR3 DNA sequence: TGTGCTAGTGGCGTGGACACAAGCACAGATACGCAGTATTTT. The entire variable domain, with the rest obtained from reference TRBV12-5 and TRBJ2-3, is as follows: DARVTQTPRHKVTEMGQEVTMRCQPILGHNTVFWYRQTMMQGLELLAYFRNRAPLDDSGMPKDRFSAEMPDATLATLKIQPSEPRDSAVYFCASGVDTSTDTQYFGPGTRLTVL.

A single count supports this clone. The chain has TRBV11-2 and TRBJ1-3; no clear D gene. The CDR3 runs to 13 residues. V was shortened by 5 bases and J by 4 bases, with 9 bases between the two germline ends. The germline CDR1 and CDR2 sequences are SGHAT and FQNNGV. CDR3 bases: TGTGCCAGCAGCCTCCTAGCGGGAAACACCATATATTTT. It encodes CASSLLAGNTIYF.

This chain links TRBV7-2 with TRBJ2-3, with D possibly TRBD2 on 5 matching bases. Trimming stripped 1 base from V and 4 bases from J, with 9 bases between. Germline lookup yields CDR1 SGHTA and CDR2 FQGNSA. The CDR3 totals 14 residues. CDR3 sequence: CASSLGGVADTQYF. The CDR3 nucleotides are TGTGCCAGCAGCTTAGGGGGAGTGGCAGATACGCAGTATTTT.